One and the same sample provided the 29 T cell receptor beta chains below, sequenced in a study of CD8 T cells in Susac syndrome. Random hexamers served to reverse transcribe roughly 0.5 to 1 ug RNA. TCRdb independently ran MiXCR on the immunoSEQ multiplex PCR reads; one entry per CDR3 protein. The data contain around 110,000 distinct CDR3 sequences, roughly 94% of them singletons. Sequencing was done on a sample of CD8+ T cells from PBMCs. These receptors all stem from a human donor with Susac syndrome.

V is TRBV11-3 and J is TRBJ2-1; 10 nucleotides line up with TRBD1. J lost 5 bases, V lost 5 bases, and 12 bases had no gene match. Germline CDR1 reads SGHNT; CDR2 reads YENEEA. This CDR3 is built from 17 residues. The CDR3 bases are TGTGCCAGCAGCCCGCGGGACAGGGGTGGTCCACACAATGAGCAGTTCTTC. Translating it yields CASSPRDRGGPHNEQFF.

The CDR3 sequence: CASSRTGTYEQYF. In nucleotides, the CDR3 is TGTGCCAGCAGTCGGACAGGGACCTACGAGCAGTACTTC. The J gene is TRBJ2-7, the V gene TRBV6-2 or TRBV6-3, with 8 bases lining up with TRBD1. This CDR3 contains 13 residues. Germline lookup yields CDR1 MNHEY and CDR2 SVGEGT. V lost 5 bases to trimming and J lost 2 bases; unmatched junction nucleotides: 2.

The chain is built from TRBV12-3 or TRBV12-4 and TRBJ2-7; 7 nucleotides agree with TRBD1. V shed 10 bases and J 0 bases; nucleotides not matched to a gene: 18. This CDR3 comprises 17 residues. This chain's CDR3 is CAIELYDPGQSSYEQYF. As DNA, the CDR3 is TGTGCCATCGAACTCTATGACCCGGGACAGAGCTCCTACGAGCAGTACTTC.

The chain has TRBV29-1 and TRBJ1-1, with D maybe TRBD1 (5 bases). This CDR3 spans 11 amino acids. Germline lookup yields CDR1 SQVTM and CDR2 ANQGSEA. V dropped 4 bases and J dropped 2 bases, with 5 bases sitting between them. The CDR3 region is CSVGDNTEAFF. As DNA, the CDR3 is TGCAGCGTTGGGGACAACACTGAAGCTTTCTTT.

This clonotype is a singleton in its sample. J is TRBJ1-1 and V is TRBV7-9; TRBD1 aligns across 8 bases. The length of the CDR3 is 15 residues. Looked up from germline, CDR1 is SEHNR and CDR2 is FQNEAQ (reference sequence). Trimming removed 5 bases from V and 1 base from J; junction bases left unmatched: 6. For the CDR3, the DNA is TGTGCCAGCAGCGCCACCGGACAGGGGAACACTGAAGCTTTCTTT. It is translated as CASSATGQGNTEAFF.

V gene TRBV20-1 combines with J gene TRBJ2-3, with a weak D call TRBD1 (6 bases). The CDR3 length is 13 residues. Trimming took off 6 bases at V and 5 bases at J, with 15 bases between the two ends. Germline values: CDR1 DFQATT, CDR2 SNEGSKA (reference sequence). The chain's CDR3 is CSAGNRGGDTQYF. The CDR3, as DNA: TGCAGTGCCGGCAACAGAGGGGGAGATACGCAGTATTTT.

The gene calls are TRBV4-1 and TRBJ1-2; D is ambiguous. This CDR3 is built from 14 residues. Trimming took 1 base from V and 6 from J, leaving 12 bases between them. Germline assignment: CDR1 MGHRA and CDR2 YSYEKL. CDR3 DNA sequence: TGCGCCAGCAGCCAAGGAGGGAGTCCCCATGGCTACACCTTC. This translates into CASSQGGSPHGYTF.

For the CDR3, the DNA is TGCAGTGCTGTGACAGGGTATGGCTACACCTTC. This codes for CSAVTGYGYTF. This sequence joins TRBV20-1 and TRBJ1-2; 7 nucleotides align to TRBD1. The CDR3 runs to 11 residues. CDR1 and CDR2 from the germline V gene are DFQATT and SNEGSKA (reference sequence). V lost 5 bases and J lost 5; bases outside the gene matches: 2.

This clonotype was counted a single time. The chain couples TRBV13 to TRBJ2-3; 10 bases map to TRBD2. After removal of 4 bases from V and 4 bases from J, the junction contained 5 bases not matched to a gene. Per germline, CDR1 PRHDT and CDR2 FYEKMQ (reference sequence). The CDR3 is 15 amino acids. CDR3 sequence (DNA): TGTGCCAGCAGCTCTAGCGGGGGCGGGGCAGATACGCAGTATTTT. Amino acids: CASSSSGGGADTQYF.

The rearrangement links TRBV12-3 or TRBV12-4 to TRBJ2-7, with D unresolved. CDR3 length: 13 amino acids. Trimming removed 3 bases from V and 6 bases from J, with 12 bases in between. The CDR3 here is CASSFRPSGEQYF. CDR3 in DNA: TGTGCCAGCAGTTTTAGACCTTCGGGCGAGCAGTACTTC.

This sequence joins TRBV4-3 and TRBJ2-7; weak D call: TRBD2 (6 bases). This CDR3 contains 15 residues. Germline V gene lookup returns CDR1 LGHNA and CDR2 YSLEER. The ends were cut back, 0 bases at V and 4 bases at J, with 13 bases in the middle. The CDR3 nucleotides read TGCGCCAGCAGCCAAGAGAATGGGGGGAATTACGAGCAGTACTTC. Translated: CASSQENGGNYEQYF.

The rearrangement uses TRBV15 and TRBJ1-1, with 7 positions matching TRBD1. Germline values: CDR1 LNHNV, CDR2 YYDKDF (reference sequence). This CDR3 is 16 amino acids long. The trim removed 5 bases at V and 0 bases at J, leaving 9 bases unmatched. CDR3 in amino acids: CATSDIRTGMNTEAFF. The CDR3 nucleotides are TGTGCCACCAGCGATATTCGGACAGGAATGAACACTGAAGCTTTCTTT.

The rearrangement joins TRBV10-2 to TRBJ2-5, with unresolved D. There are 13 residues in the CDR3. V lost 8 bases, J lost 5 bases, and 15 bases lay in between. CDR1 is WSHSY and CDR2 is SAAADI in the germline V gene. The CDR3 is CASGSISGETQYF. In nucleotides, the CDR3 is TGCGCCAGCGGAAGCATCTCTGGTGAGACCCAGTACTTC.

Written as DNA, the CDR3 is TGTGCCAGCAGCCATCCGGGACAGCGTACACGGGGCTATGGCTACACCTTC. Its protein product is CASSHPGQRTRGYGYTF. V and J are TRBV3-1 and TRBJ1-2; TRBD1 aligns across 7 bases. Losses at the gene ends were 3 bases for V and 4 bases for J; bases not matched to a gene: 14. This CDR3 region has 17 residues. Germline values: CDR1 LGHDT, CDR2 YNNKEL (reference sequence).

The CDR3 region is CASSSLTFNSPLHF. Written as DNA, the CDR3 is TGTGCCAGCAGTTCCCTTACCTTTAATTCACCCCTCCACTTT. The gene calls are TRBV6-6 and TRBJ1-6; D unresolved. The germline CDR1 and CDR2 sequences are MNHNY and SVGAGI (reference sequence). This CDR3 contains 14 residues. V lost 4 bases, J lost 6 bases, and 10 bases lay in between.

The rearrangement links TRBV7-9 to TRBJ1-4, with unresolved D. This CDR3 region has 16 residues. Germline V gives CDR1 SEHNR, CDR2 FQNEAQ (reference sequence). The V and J ends lost 2 bases and 0 bases respectively, with 10 bases between them. CDR3 protein: CASSLPQAATNEKLFF. CDR3 sequence (DNA): TGTGCCAGCAGCTTACCTCAGGCAGCAACTAATGAAAAACTGTTTTTT.

The J gene is TRBJ1-1, the V gene TRBV19; D is unresolved. CDR3 length: 13 amino acids. Between the trimmed V and J ends, which lost 3 bases and 4 bases, there was a span of 9 bases. CDR1 LNHDA and CDR2 SQIVND come from the germline V gene (reference sequence). In nucleotides, the CDR3 is TGTGCCAGTAGTATGTGGCGGGGCACTGAAGCTTTCTTT. Translating gives CASSMWRGTEAFF.

This clonotype was recorded only once. V gene TRBV20-1 combines with J gene TRBJ2-7; 9 bases match TRBD2. This CDR3 has 14 amino acids. The germline CDR1 and CDR2 sequences are DFQATT and SNEGSKA (reference sequence). V lost 5 bases and J lost 0; bases outside the gene matches: 5. The CDR3, as DNA: TGCAGTGCTCGGACTAGCGAAAACTCCTACGAGCAGTACTTC. This encodes CSARTSENSYEQYF.

This clonotype appeared once. J is TRBJ1-2 and V is TRBV7-9; D not resolved. There are 12 residues in the CDR3. Germline V gene lookup returns CDR1 SEHNR and CDR2 FQNEAQ (reference sequence). V lost 3 bases, J lost 3 bases, and 5 bases lay in between. CDR3 residues: CASSFGDYGYTF. CDR3 DNA: TGTGCCAGCAGCTTTGGTGACTATGGCTACACCTTC.

The V call is TRBV18, the J call TRBJ2-3; no clear D gene. Per the germline V gene, CDR1 is KGHSH and CDR2 is LQKENI. The CDR3 contains 14 residues. V was trimmed by 4 bases and J by 0 bases, leaving 8 bases between them. CDR3 sequence reads: CASSLSSSTDTQYF. The CDR3 region has the DNA TGTGCCAGCTCACTCAGCTCTAGCACAGATACGCAGTATTTT.

This sequence joins TRBV6-1 and TRBJ2-2; 13 nucleotides line up with TRBD2. V lost 6 bases, J lost 7 bases, and 8 bases stayed unmatched. The CDR3 spans 16 residues. Germline V gene sequence: CDR1 MNHNS, CDR2 SASEGT. The CDR3 loop reads CASSAVGLAGDGELFF. CDR3 in DNA: TGTGCCAGCAGCGCCGTTGGACTAGCGGGGGACGGGGAGCTGTTTTTT.

The J gene is TRBJ2-7, the V gene TRBV6-2 or TRBV6-3; the D gene is possibly TRBD1 (5 bases). Trimming cost V 6 bases and J 3 bases, with 15 bases left between them. Germline CDR1 and CDR2: MNHEY and SVGEGT. The CDR3 length is 14 residues. CDR3: CASRPNTGYYEQYF. CDR3 nucleotides: TGTGCCAGCAGACCCAATACAGGATACTACGAGCAGTACTTC.

This sequence joins TRBV29-1 and TRBJ1-3, with D unresolved. The CDR3 length is 11 residues. V gave up 3 bases and J gave up 4 bases, with 4 bases separating them. Per germline, CDR1 SQVTM and CDR2 ANQGSEA. CDR3 DNA: TGCAGCGTTGACCAGGGAAACACCATATATTTT. Protein: CSVDQGNTIYF.

The chain couples TRBV7-2 to TRBJ2-5; possibly TRBD2 for D (6 bases). The CDR3 extends over 14 amino acids. CDR1 and CDR2 from the germline V gene are SGHTA and FQGNSA. Trimming removed 4 bases from V and 3 bases from J, with 12 bases in between. The CDR3 here is CASSWGLREETQYF. The CDR3 DNA follows: TGTGCCAGCAGCTGGGGACTTAGGGAAGAGACCCAGTACTTC.

A single count supports this clonotype. J is TRBJ2-3 and V is TRBV24-1; D remains ambiguous. CDR3 length equals 14 residues. Germline loops: CDR1 KGHDR, CDR2 SFDVKD. The V and J ends lost 1 base and 4 bases respectively, with 8 bases between them. CDR3: CATSDLGSPDTQYF. CDR3 bases: TGTGCCACCAGTGATTTAGGATCGCCAGATACGCAGTATTTT.

The chain employs TRBV29-1 and TRBJ2-7, with TRBD2 as a possible D gene (6 bases). Trimming stripped 6 bases from V and 6 bases from J, with 18 bases between. CDR3 length: 13 residues. The V gene's germline CDR1 is SQVTM and CDR2 ANQGSEA. CDR3 loop: CSVPKGGSGEQYF. The DNA of the CDR3 is TGCAGCGTCCCTAAGGGAGGATCCGGCGAGCAGTACTTC.

The V call is TRBV27, the J call TRBJ2-3; D unresolved. The CDR3 consists of 15 residues. V shed 3 bases and J shed 1 base, with 11 bases lying between them. The germline CDR1 and CDR2 sequences are MNHEY and SMNVEV (reference sequence). CDR3 in DNA: TGTGCCAGCAGTTTCGGCCCTCAAGGCACAGATACGCAGTATTTT. Translation gives CASSFGPQGTDTQYF.

This chain connects TRBV7-2 to TRBJ2-4; 10 nucleotides align to TRBD1. Germline V gives CDR1 SGHTA, CDR2 FQGNSA. Trimming at V came to 1 base and at J to 6 bases, leaving 12 bases not matched to a gene. The length of the CDR3 is 18 residues. CDR3 in DNA: TGTGCCAGCAGCTTAGGACCCGGGACAGGGGTCGGTGGAAACATTCAGTACTTC. It yields the protein CASSLGPGTGVGGNIQYF.

This clonotype was observed a few times. The chain carries TRBV11-2 and TRBJ2-4; 9 bases are a match to TRBD1. The CDR3 is 14 residues long. With V trimmed by 5 bases and J by 5 bases, 4 bases remained unmatched. Germline V CDR1 and CDR2: SGHAT, FQNNGV. The CDR3 is CASSRDRDENIQYF. CDR3 sequence (DNA): TGTGCCAGCAGCCGGGACAGGGACGAAAACATTCAGTACTTC.